This T cell receptor (beta chain) was found in a study of T cell responses to AZD1222 COVID-19 vaccine. Study outcomes and limitations: Elevations in Spike-specific TCR breadth and depth followed administration of two AZD1222 doses.

Details on this clone: Its antigen remains unidentified.

Repertoires were generated with immunoSEQ multiplex PCR, while TCRdb's copy carries only in-frame clones and drops some. The sample holds around 4,400 clones, around nine tenths seen once. Losses at the gene ends were 0 bases for V and 2 bases for J; bases not matched to a gene: 5. Germline V CDR1 and CDR2: MNHEY, SVGEGT. The length of the CDR3 is 17 residues. The chain employs TRBV6-2 or TRBV6-3 and TRBJ2-5; the match to TRBD2 covers 11 bases. The receptor comes from an adult who received the AZD1222 COVID-19 vaccine. The sample consisted of peripheral blood, taken 28 days after the second AZD1222 dose. This CDR3 reads CASSYSISSGGQETQYF. In DNA form, the CDR3 reads TGTGCCAGCAGTTACTCGATCTCTAGCGGGGGGCAAGAGACCCAGTACTTC.